What follows are 2 T cell receptor beta chains derived from one specimen sequenced in a study of cytomegalovirus exposure and HLA in healthy donors (dated by TCRdb to the late 2010s). Library preparation used the immunoSEQ multiplex PCR assay. The multiplex PCR relied on a mix of 60 forward primers for TCR Vbeta segments and 13 reverse primers for TCR Jbeta segments. TCRdb carries this immuneACCESS record with in-frame sequences only. Its versions omit some clonotypes, under half of them owing to an unresolved V gene in the studies checked, with the rest unexplained. The sample table holds approximately 110,000 clones, of which about 83% were seen once. The ten top clones hold about 6.3% of the sample. The source material was PBMCs. Receptors were obtained from a man between 18 and 35 years old in good health and CMV-seronegative.

The chain combines TRBV6-1 with TRBJ2-1; 9 bases fit TRBD2. The CDR3 contains 15 residues. The V segment lost 2 bases and the J segment 9 bases; nucleotides outside the gene matches: 8. Germline loops: CDR1 MNHNS, CDR2 SASEGT. The CDR3 sequence: CASSERQGLATEQFF. The CDR3 bases are TGTGCCAGCAGTGAACGCCAGGGACTAGCCACTGAGCAGTTCTTC.

V is TRBV9 and J is TRBJ1-5; D may be TRBD1 (5 bases). V was trimmed by 0 bases and J by 5 bases, leaving 12 bases between them. The CDR3 is 15 residues long. Germline V gene lookup returns CDR1 SGDLS and CDR2 YYNGEE. The CDR3 DNA follows: TGTGCCAGCAGCGTAGGTGACAGCCTGCATCAGCCCCAGCATTTT. Encoded protein: CASSVGDSLHQPQHF.